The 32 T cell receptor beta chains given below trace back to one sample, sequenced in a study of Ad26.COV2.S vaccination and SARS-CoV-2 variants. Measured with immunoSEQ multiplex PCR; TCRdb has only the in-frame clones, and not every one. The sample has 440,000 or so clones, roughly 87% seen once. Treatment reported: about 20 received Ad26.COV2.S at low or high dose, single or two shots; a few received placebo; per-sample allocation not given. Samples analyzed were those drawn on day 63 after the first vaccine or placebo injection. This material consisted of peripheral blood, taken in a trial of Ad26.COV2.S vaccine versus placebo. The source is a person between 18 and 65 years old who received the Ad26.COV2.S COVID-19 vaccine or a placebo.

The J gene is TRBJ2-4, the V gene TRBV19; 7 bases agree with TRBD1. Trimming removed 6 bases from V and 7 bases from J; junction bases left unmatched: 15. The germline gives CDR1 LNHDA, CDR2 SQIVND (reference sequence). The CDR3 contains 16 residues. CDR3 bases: TGTGCCAGTAGAATGAGACAGGGTCGGTTAAAGAACATTCAGTACTTC. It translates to CASRMRQGRLKNIQYF.

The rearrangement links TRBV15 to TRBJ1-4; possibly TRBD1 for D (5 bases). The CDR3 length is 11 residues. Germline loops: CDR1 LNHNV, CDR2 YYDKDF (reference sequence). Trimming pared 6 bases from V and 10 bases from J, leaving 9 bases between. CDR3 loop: CATSLGGKLFF. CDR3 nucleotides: TGTGCCACCAGTCTCGGGGGAAAACTGTTTTTT.

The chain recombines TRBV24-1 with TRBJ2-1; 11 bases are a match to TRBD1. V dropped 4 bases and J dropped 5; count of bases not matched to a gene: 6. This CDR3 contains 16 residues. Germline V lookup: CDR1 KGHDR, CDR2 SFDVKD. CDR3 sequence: CATSEWPGQGDNEQFF. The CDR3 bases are TGTGCCACCAGTGAGTGGCCGGGACAGGGGGACAATGAGCAGTTCTTC.

CDR3 in DNA: TGTGCCAGCAGCCCCGGGACAGGGTTTAATGAAAAACTGTTTTTT. Amino acids: CASSPGTGFNEKLFF. The J gene is TRBJ1-4, the V gene TRBV7-9; 9 bases align to TRBD1. Per germline, CDR1 SEHNR and CDR2 FQNEAQ (reference sequence). With 5 bases clipped from V and 4 bases from J, the junction kept 5 bases outside the gene matches. The CDR3 has 15 residues.

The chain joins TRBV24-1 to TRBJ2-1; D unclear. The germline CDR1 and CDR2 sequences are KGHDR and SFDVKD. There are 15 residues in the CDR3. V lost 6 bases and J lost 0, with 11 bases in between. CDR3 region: CATSIRASSYNEQFF. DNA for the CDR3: TGTGCCACCAGTATACGGGCAAGCTCCTACAATGAGCAGTTCTTC.

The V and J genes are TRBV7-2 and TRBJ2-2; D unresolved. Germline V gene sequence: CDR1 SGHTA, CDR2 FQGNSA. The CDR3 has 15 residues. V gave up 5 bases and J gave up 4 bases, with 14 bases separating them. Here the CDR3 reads CASSRLPPTTGELFF. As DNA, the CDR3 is TGTGCCAGCAGCCGTTTGCCCCCCACCACCGGGGAGCTGTTTTTT.

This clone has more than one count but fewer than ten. The DNA for the CDR3 is TGTGCCAGCAGCTTACTAGCGGGAGCGCAGGTAGAGACCCAGTACTTC. Protein sequence: CASSLLAGAQVETQYF. The chain joins TRBV7-9 to TRBJ2-5; 10 bases match TRBD2. After removal of 2 bases from V and 4 bases from J, the junction contained 7 bases not matched to a gene. The CDR3 spans 16 residues. Germline CDR1 SEHNR, CDR2 FQNEAQ (reference sequence).

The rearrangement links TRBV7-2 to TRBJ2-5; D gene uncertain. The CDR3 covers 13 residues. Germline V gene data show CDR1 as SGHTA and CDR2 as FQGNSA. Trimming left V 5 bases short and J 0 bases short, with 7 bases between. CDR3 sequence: CASSPPNQETQYF. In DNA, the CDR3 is TGTGCCAGCAGCCCCCCAAACCAAGAGACCCAGTACTTC.

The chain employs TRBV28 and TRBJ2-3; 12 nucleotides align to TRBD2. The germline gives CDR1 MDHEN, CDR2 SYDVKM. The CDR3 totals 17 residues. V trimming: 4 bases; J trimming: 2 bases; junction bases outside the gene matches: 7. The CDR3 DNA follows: TGTGCCAGCAGTTCAATTACTAGCGGGAGGCACACAGATACGCAGTATTTT. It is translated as CASSSITSGRHTDTQYF. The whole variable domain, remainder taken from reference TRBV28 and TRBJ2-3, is DVKVTQSSRYLVKRTGEKVFLECVQDMDHENMFWYRQDPGLGLRLIYFSYDVKMKEKGDIPEGYSVSREKKERFSLILESASTNQTSMYLCASSSITSGRHTDTQYFGPGTRLTVL.

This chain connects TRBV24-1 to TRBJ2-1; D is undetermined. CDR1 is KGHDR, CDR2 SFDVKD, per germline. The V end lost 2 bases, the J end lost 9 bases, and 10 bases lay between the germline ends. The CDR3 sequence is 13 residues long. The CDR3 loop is CATSDSPTGEQFF. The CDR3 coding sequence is TGTGCCACCAGTGATTCACCGACTGGTGAGCAGTTCTTC.

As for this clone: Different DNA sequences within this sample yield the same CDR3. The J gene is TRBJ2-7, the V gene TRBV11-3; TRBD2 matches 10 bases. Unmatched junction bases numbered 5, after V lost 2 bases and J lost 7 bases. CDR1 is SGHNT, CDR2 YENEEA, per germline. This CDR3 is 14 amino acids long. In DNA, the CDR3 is TGTGCCAGCAGCTTACTAGCGGGAGTGGGTGAGCAGTACTTC. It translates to CASSLLAGVGEQYF. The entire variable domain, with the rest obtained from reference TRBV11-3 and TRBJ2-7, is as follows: EAGVVQSPRYKIIEKKQPVAFWCNPISGHNTLYWYLQNLGQGPELLIRYENEEAVDDSQLPKDRFSAERLKGVDSTLKIQPAELGDSAVYLCASSLLAGVGEQYFGPGTRLTVT.

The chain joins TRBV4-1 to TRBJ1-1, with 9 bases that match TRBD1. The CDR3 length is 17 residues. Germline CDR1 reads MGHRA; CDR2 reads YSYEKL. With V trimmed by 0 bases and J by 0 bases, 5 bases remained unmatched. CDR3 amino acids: CASSQEDRGSMNTEAFF. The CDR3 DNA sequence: TGCGCCAGCAGCCAAGAGGACAGGGGATCCATGAACACTGAAGCTTTCTTT.

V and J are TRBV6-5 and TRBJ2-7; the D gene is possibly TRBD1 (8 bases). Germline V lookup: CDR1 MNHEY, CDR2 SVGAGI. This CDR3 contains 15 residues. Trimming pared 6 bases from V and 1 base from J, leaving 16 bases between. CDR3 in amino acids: CASRPYRGGSYEQYF. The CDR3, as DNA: TGTGCCAGCAGACCCTACAGGGGGGGGTCCTACGAGCAGTACTTC.

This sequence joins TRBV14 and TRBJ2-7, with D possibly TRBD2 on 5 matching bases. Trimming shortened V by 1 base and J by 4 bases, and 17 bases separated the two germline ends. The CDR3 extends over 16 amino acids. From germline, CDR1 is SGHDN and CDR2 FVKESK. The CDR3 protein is CASSQGRAVPFYEQYF. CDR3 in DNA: TGTGCCAGCAGCCAAGGGAGAGCGGTCCCTTTTTACGAGCAGTACTTC.

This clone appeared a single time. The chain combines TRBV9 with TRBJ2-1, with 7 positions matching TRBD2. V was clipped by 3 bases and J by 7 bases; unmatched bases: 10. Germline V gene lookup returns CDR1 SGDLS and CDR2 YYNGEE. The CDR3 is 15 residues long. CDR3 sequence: CASSARTSRQNEQFF. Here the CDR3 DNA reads TGTGCCAGCAGCGCCCGGACTAGTCGTCAGAATGAGCAGTTCTTC. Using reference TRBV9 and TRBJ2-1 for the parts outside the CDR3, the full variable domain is DSGVTQTPKHLITATGQRVTLRCSPRSGDLSVYWYQQSLDQGLQFLIQYYNGEERAKGNILERFSAQQFPDLHSELNLSSLELGDSALYFCASSARTSRQNEQFFGPGTRLTVL.

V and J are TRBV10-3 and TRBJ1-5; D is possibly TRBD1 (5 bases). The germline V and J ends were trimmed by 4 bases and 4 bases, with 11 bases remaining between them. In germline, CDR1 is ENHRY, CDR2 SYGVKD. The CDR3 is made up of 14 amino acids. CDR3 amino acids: CAISGQPGNQPQHF. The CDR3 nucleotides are TGTGCCATCAGTGGACAGCCTGGAAATCAGCCCCAGCATTTT.

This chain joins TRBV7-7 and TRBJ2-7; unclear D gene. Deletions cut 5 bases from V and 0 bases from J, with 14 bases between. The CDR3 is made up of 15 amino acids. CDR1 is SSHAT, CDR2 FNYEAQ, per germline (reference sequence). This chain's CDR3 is CASSPLGTLSYEQYF. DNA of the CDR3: TGTGCCAGCAGCCCCCTCGGCACTCTCTCCTACGAGCAGTACTTC.

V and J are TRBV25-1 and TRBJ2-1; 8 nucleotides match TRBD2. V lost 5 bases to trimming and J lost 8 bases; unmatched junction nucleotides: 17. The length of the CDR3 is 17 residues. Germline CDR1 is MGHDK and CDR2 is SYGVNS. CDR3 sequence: CASSSMRGSGRLDEQFF. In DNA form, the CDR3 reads TGTGCCAGCAGTTCCATGAGGGGAAGCGGGAGACTCGATGAGCAGTTCTTC.

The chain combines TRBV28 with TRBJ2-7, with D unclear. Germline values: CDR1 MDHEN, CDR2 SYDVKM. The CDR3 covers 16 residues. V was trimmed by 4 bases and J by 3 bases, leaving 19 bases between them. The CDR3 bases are TGTGCCAGCAGTTCCCCCCATTTTAAAATTTACTACGAGCAGTACTTC. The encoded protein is CASSSPHFKIYYEQYF.

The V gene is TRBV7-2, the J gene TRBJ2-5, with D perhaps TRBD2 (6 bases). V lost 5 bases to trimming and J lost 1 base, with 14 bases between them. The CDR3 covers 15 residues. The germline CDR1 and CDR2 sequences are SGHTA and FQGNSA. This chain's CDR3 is CASSRRRDFQETQYF. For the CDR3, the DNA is TGTGCCAGCAGCCGCCGCCGGGACTTCCAAGAGACCCAGTACTTC.

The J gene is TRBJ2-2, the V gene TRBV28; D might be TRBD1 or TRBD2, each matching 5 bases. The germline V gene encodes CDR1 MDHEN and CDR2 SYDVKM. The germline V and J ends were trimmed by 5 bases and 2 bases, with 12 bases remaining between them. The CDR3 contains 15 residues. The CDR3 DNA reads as TGTGCCAGCAGTCGGGGCTGGGGTAACACCGGGGAGCTGTTTTTT. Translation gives CASSRGWGNTGELFF. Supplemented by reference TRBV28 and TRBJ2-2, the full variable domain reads DVKVTQSSRYLVKRTGEKVFLECVQDMDHENMFWYRQDPGLGLRLIYFSYDVKMKEKGDIPEGYSVSREKKERFSLILESASTNQTSMYLCASSRGWGNTGELFFGEGSRLTVL.

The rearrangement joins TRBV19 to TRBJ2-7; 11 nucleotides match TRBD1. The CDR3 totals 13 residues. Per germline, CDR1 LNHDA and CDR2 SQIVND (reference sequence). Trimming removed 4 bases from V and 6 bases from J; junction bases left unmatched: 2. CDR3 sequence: CASSTGTGGEQYF. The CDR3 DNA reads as TGTGCCAGTAGTACCGGGACAGGGGGCGAGCAGTACTTC.

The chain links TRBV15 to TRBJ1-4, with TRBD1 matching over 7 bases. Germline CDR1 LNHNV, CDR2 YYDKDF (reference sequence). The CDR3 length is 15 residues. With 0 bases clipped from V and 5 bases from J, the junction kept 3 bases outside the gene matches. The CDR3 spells CATSRDGTENEKLFF. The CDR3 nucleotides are TGTGCCACCAGCAGAGATGGGACAGAGAATGAAAAACTGTTTTTT.

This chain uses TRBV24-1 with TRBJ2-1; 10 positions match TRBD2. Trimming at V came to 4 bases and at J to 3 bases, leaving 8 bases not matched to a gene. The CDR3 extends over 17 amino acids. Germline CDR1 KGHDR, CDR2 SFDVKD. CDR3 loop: CATSDSQREGFYNEQFF. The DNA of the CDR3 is TGTGCCACCAGTGACTCCCAGCGGGAGGGTTTCTACAATGAGCAGTTCTTC.

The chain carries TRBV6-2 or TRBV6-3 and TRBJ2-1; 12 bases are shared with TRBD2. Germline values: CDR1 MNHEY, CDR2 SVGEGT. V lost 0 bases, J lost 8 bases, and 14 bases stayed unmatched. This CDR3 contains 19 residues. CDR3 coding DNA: TGTGCCAGCAGTTACTCGATCGCTAGCGGGAGGGCCTTTCGGGATGAGCAGTTCTTC. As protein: CASSYSIASGRAFRDEQFF.

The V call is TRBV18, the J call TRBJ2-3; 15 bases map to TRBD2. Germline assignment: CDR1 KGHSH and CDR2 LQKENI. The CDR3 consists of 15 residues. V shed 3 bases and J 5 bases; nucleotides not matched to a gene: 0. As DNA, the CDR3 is TGTGCCAGCTCACCGGGACTAGCGGGAGGAGATACGCAGTATTTT. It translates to CASSPGLAGGDTQYF.

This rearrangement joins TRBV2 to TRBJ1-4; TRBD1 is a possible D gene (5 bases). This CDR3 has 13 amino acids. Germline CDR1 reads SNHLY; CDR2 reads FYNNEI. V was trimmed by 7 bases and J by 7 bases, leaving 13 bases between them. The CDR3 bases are TGTGCCAGCAAAGGGACCGTGGGTGAAAAACTGTTTTTT. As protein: CASKGTVGEKLFF.

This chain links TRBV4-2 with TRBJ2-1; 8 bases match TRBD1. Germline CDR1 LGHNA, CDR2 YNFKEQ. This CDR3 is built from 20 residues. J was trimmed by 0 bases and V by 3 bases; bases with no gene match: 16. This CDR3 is CASSQLFGQGRLSSYNEQFF. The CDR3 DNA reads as TGTGCCAGCAGCCAGCTTTTCGGACAGGGCAGGTTGAGCTCCTACAATGAGCAGTTCTTC.

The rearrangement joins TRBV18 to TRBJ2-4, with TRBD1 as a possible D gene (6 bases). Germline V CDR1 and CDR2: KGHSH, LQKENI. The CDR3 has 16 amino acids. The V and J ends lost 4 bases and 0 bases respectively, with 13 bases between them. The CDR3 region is CASSHRDKIAKNIQYF. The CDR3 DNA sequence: TGTGCCAGCTCACACCGGGACAAGATAGCCAAAAACATTCAGTACTTC.

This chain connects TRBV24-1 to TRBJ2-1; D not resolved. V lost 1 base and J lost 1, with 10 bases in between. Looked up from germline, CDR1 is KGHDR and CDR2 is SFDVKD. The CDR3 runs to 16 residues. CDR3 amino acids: CATSDFGPGSYNEQFF. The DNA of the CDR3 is TGTGCCACCAGTGATTTCGGGCCAGGTTCCTACAATGAGCAGTTCTTC.

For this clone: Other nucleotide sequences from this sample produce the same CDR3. CDR3 coding DNA: TGTGCCAGCAGCGTAGGAGCCCTAAACACCGGGGAGCTGTTTTTT. The encoded protein is CASSVGALNTGELFF. This chain links TRBV9 with TRBJ2-2, with D unclear. Germline V gene sequence: CDR1 SGDLS, CDR2 YYNGEE. V shed 0 bases and J shed 2 bases, with 8 bases lying between them. The CDR3 has 15 amino acids.

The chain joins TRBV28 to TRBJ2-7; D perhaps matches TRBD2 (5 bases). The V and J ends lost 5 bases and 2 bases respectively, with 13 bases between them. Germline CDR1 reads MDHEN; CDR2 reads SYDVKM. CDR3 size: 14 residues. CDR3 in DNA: TGTGCCAGCAGTGCAGGCAGCGGAACCTACGAGCAGTACTTC. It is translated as CASSAGSGTYEQYF. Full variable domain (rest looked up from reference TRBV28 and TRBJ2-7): DVKVTQSSRYLVKRTGEKVFLECVQDMDHENMFWYRQDPGLGLRLIYFSYDVKMKEKGDIPEGYSVSREKKERFSLILESASTNQTSMYLCASSAGSGTYEQYFGPGTRLTVT.